These 5 T cell receptor beta chains originate from one sample sequenced in a study of circulating and synovial CD4+ cells in juvenile arthritis. The data were produced by immunoSEQ multiplex PCR, yet TCRdb's version contains in-frame clones alone and is incomplete. This table holds fewer than 35,000 clones, 90% to 95% found once. The material sequenced was CD4+ T cells from blood. These TCRs come from a human donor with juvenile idiopathic arthritis.

With respect to this clone: A junction boundary mismatches the germline segment, possibly from a read error. The identical CDR3 is also encoded by other nucleotide sequences in the sample. The rearrangement joins TRBV18 to TRBJ2-1, with TRBD2 matching over 13 bases. This CDR3 has 14 residues. The germline CDR1 and CDR2 sequences are KGHSH and LQKENI. This chain's CDR3 is CASSLAGGPREQFF. As DNA, the CDR3 is TGCGCCAGCTCACTAGCGGGAGGGCCCCGTGAGCAGTTCTTC.

The V and J genes are TRBV5-4 and TRBJ2-7; maybe TRBD1 (6 bases). The germline V gene has CDR1 SGHNT and CDR2 YYREEE (reference sequence). V lost 2 bases and J lost 2, with 11 bases in between. The CDR3 contains 14 residues. The CDR3 sequence is CASSFGQFPYEQYF. CDR3 nucleotides: TGTGCCAGCAGCTTCGGACAGTTTCCCTACGAGCAGTACTTC.

CDR3 in DNA: TGTGCCAGTAGTACCCGGACTAGCGGGAGGGCCCACAATGAGCAGTTCTTC. Residues: CASSTRTSGRAHNEQFF. This chain links TRBV19 with TRBJ2-1; 15 nucleotides line up with TRBD2. This CDR3 has 17 residues. CDR1 and CDR2 from the germline V gene are LNHDA and SQIVND (reference sequence). With V trimmed by 4 bases and J by 5 bases, 6 bases remained unmatched.

In nucleotides, the CDR3 is TGTGCCAGCAGCGCAGGTACGCTACGCCGGGGAGATACGCAGTATTTT. This translates into CASSAGTLRRGDTQYF. J is TRBJ2-3 and V is TRBV9; perhaps TRBD2 as D (5 bases). V was trimmed by 3 bases and J by 5 bases, leaving 19 bases between them. The germline gives CDR1 SGDLS, CDR2 YYNGEE. This CDR3 spans 16 amino acids.

This chain joins TRBV28 and TRBJ2-5, with TRBD1 identical over 8 bases. The DNA end favors TRBJ2-7, so the J call may be wrong. In germline, CDR1 is MDHEN, CDR2 SYDVKM. The CDR3 consists of 18 residues. DNA of the CDR3: TGTGCCAGCACCCCGGGGCAGACAGGGGTCTTTTTGGCCTACGAGCAGTACTTC. The encoded protein is CASTPGQTGVFLAYEQYF.